This TCR beta chain was profiled in a study of blood T cell repertoires in COVID-19 (TCRdb year 2020). For context, the study as a whole: Collaborator samples came from the United States, Italy and Spain and covered acute and convalescent phases of COVID-19. The prospective study material was composed of cDNA or gDNA derived from T cells, B-cell-depleted T cells, or PBMCs. Subjects who had been exposed to COVID-19, were actively infected with it, or had recovered from it provided the deeply sampled blood TCRbeta repertoires that made up the dataset. The repertoires were released in a freely available public database meant as a resource for research on the immune response to SARS-CoV-2. The samples were drawn from two sources: the first 160 participants of the ongoing ImmuneRACE study, and 950 to 1,500 subjects contributed by 6 global collaborators. The sample metadata nearly always contained a de-identified subject ID, COVID-19 status, age in years and sex. HLA class I and class II types, where available, came from metadata supplied by the sample provider rather than from assay-based typing. What the research found in general, with its limitations: Clinical and demographic metadata were provided uncurated, with the amount varying by source and participant.

The CDR3, cysteine through phenylalanine, is 16 amino acids long. Of all the DNA, just the CDR3 is kept, 48 bases in frame from base 1. Per the germline V gene (reference sequence), SEHNR is the CDR1 and FQNEAQ is the CDR2. The germline V and J ends show losses of 0 bases and 2 bases respectively, and no gene match explains 7 bases of the junction. With regard to this clone: Its antigen target is currently unknown. No base quality information exists; no much larger clone differs at one position.

TCRbeta CDR3 regions were amplified from genomic DNA by means of the immunoSEQ Assay, a bias-controlled multiplex PCR. As for how the authors treated the data: The number of nucleated cells in each sample was estimated from the amplification of reference gene primers within the assay. Sequence reads were collapsed and filtered to measure the absolute abundance of every unique TCRbeta CDR3 rearrangement. For each sample, productive Simpson clonality was calculated by taking the square root of Simpson's diversity index across productive rearrangements. In its TCRdb copy, this immuneACCESS table keeps in-frame sequences only and misses some clones. Where compared with another copy, unresolved V genes explain less than half of these, and the others have no known cause. Clone size and the V and J calls come from that table; the DNA yielded D and trimming. The sample table holds about 110,000 clones, of which roughly 80% were seen once. Clones ranked in the top ten supply 20% to 25% of the sample.

Each collaborating institution followed its own protocols to collect whole blood in K2EDTA tubes. For TCRbeta analysis, collaborator samples were shipped as frozen whole blood, as isolated PBMCs, or as DNA extracted from either sample type. The clonotype was recovered from a man aged 65 to 79 with active or convalescent COVID-19. The sample was peripheral blood. The rearrangement combines TRBV7-9 with TRBJ2-7; a stretch of 7 junction bases matches TRBD2. In nucleotide form, the sequence is TGTGCCAGCAGCTTAGCAAACGGTGGACTAGCCTACGAGCAGTACTTC. Translated, this gives CASSLANGGLAYEQYF.